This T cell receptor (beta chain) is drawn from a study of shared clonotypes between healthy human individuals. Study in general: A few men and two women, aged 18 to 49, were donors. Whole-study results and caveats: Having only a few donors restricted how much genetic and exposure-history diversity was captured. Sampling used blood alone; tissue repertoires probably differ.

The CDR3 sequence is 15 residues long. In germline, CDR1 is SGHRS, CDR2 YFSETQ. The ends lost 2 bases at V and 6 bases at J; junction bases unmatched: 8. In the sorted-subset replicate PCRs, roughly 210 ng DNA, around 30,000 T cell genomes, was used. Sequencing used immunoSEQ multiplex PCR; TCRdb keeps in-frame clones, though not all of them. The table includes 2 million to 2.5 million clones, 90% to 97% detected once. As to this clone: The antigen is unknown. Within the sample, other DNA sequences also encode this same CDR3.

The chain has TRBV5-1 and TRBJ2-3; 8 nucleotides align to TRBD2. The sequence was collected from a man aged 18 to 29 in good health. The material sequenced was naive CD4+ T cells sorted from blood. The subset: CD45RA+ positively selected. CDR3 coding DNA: TGCGCCAGCAGCTTCTCTGGGACTAGAGGGGATACGCAGTATTTT. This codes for CASSFSGTRGDTQYF.